This T cell receptor (beta chain) was sequenced for a study of T cells expressing NK-cell markers. Study overall: Sorted T-cell subsets CD3+CD56+NKG2C+, CD3+CD56+NKG2C- and CD3+CD56-NKG2C+ were TCR beta-sequenced. Sequencing covered eight donors, seven HCMV-seropositive and one seronegative.

The CDR3 runs to 19 residues. Germline V gene lookup returns CDR1 LGHNA and CDR2 YSLEER. TCRdb reworked the 5' RACE reads into one entry per CDR3 protein, no DNA. The sample table sets out about 550,000 distinct CDR3 sequences. The sequence was obtained from a man aged 18-30 years in good health. Sequenced input: blood T cells: a sorted CD56 or NKG2C T cell subset, CD4+ or CD8+ T cells, or bulk PBMC T cells (not recorded which). V usage is TRBV4-3 and J usage is TRBJ2-7; there is no DNA to check the TCRdb D call of TRBD2. CDR3 in amino acids: CASLPRMRQGLAPSYEQYF.